This T cell receptor (beta chain) was recovered during a study of T cells in Graves' hyperthyroidism and ophthalmopathy. In this sample, this clonotype turned up a few times. RNA transcripts served as the template for amplifying TCR beta CDR3 regions. The HTBI primer set drove a first-round RT-PCR of the TCR CDR3. TCRdb analysed the multiplex PCR reads with MiXCR anew, one entry per CDR3 protein. Of 490,000 or so distinct CDR3 sequences listed, 22% are singletons. The V end lost 2 bases, the J end lost 0 bases, and 11 bases lay between the germline ends. CDR1 and CDR2 from the germline V gene are WSHSY and SAAADI. This CDR3 is 16 amino acids long.

Sequencing was performed on blood. This receptor was obtained from a woman in her 70s with Graves' ophthalmopathy. The chain carries TRBV10-2 and TRBJ1-5; weak D call: TRBD1 (5 bases). CDR3 in amino acids: CASSEGHAYSNQPQHF. The CDR3 DNA reads as TGCGCCAGCAGTGAGGGACACGCTTATAGCAATCAGCCCCAGCATTTT.